The 27 T cell receptor beta chains below were found in one sample sequenced in a study of CD8 T cells in Susac syndrome. An amount of RNA that ranged from 0.5 to 1 ug was reverse transcribed with random hexamers. TCRdb reprocessed the immunoSEQ multiplex PCR reads with MiXCR, giving one entry per CDR3 protein. Here the sample spans more than 65,000 distinct CDR3 sequences, around 96% being singletons. What was sequenced was CD8+ T cells from PBMCs. These receptors all come from a human donor with multiple sclerosis.

The chain joins TRBV5-1 to TRBJ1-2, with D possibly TRBD1 on 5 matching bases. CDR1 and CDR2 from the germline V gene are SGHRS and YFSETQ. With 7 bases removed from V and 8 bases from J, the gap between germline ends came to 15 bases. CDR3 size: 12 residues. CDR3 DNA sequence: TGCGCCAGCGCTCAGGGTGCGGGAGGCTACACCTTC. It yields the protein CASAQGAGGYTF. The entire variable domain, with the rest obtained from reference TRBV5-1 and TRBJ1-2, is as follows: KAGVTQTPRYLIKTRGQQVTLSCSPISGHRSVSWYQQTPGQGLQFLFEYFSETQRNKGNFPGRFSGRQFSNSRSEMNVSTLELGDSALYLCASAQGAGGYTFGSGTRLTVV.

This chain joins TRBV5-6 and TRBJ1-1; D is ambiguous. The V end was cut by 2 bases, the J end by 4 bases, with 15 bases between. The germline V gene has CDR1 SGHDT and CDR2 YYEEEE. The CDR3 spans 15 residues. The CDR3 region is CASSFAGREATEAFF. For the CDR3, the DNA is TGTGCCAGCAGCTTTGCAGGAAGAGAGGCCACTGAAGCTTTCTTT.

A single count supports this clonotype. The rearrangement uses TRBV29-1 and TRBJ2-7; unclear D gene. Germline V CDR1 and CDR2: SQVTM, ANQGSEA. The CDR3 is 14 amino acids. V was pared by 3 bases and J by 0 bases, with 12 bases between. The CDR3 bases are TGCAGCGTTGATTTCCGACCGAGCTCCTACGAGCAGTACTTC. Translated: CSVDFRPSSYEQYF.

This chain uses TRBV7-9 with TRBJ1-1; D unclear. This CDR3 is 13 amino acids long. The V end lost 5 bases, the J end lost 4 bases, and 11 bases lay between the germline ends. Germline CDR1 reads SEHNR; CDR2 reads FQNEAQ (reference sequence). This CDR3 reads CASSVPRGTEAFF. The CDR3 region has the DNA TGTGCCAGCAGCGTCCCCCGGGGCACTGAAGCTTTCTTT.

The V call is TRBV4-1, the J call TRBJ2-7, with D perhaps being TRBD1 or TRBD2 (5 bases each). V was shortened by 5 bases and J by 3 bases, with 11 bases between the two germline ends. The germline V gene encodes CDR1 MGHRA and CDR2 YSYEKL. This CDR3 has 13 amino acids. CDR3 bases: TGCGCCAGCAGCTCATGGGACGGCTACGAGCAGTACTTC. This codes for CASSSWDGYEQYF.

V usage is TRBV4-3 and J usage is TRBJ2-7, with a possible D match to TRBD2 (5 bases). The V gene lost 2 bases and the J gene lost 4 bases, with 12 bases spanning the gap. The CDR3 covers 14 residues. Germline lookup yields CDR1 LGHNA and CDR2 YSLEER. DNA of the CDR3: TGCGCCAGCAGCCAATTTGGACTCGATTACGAGCAGTACTTC. Translation: CASSQFGLDYEQYF.

The V call is TRBV19, the J call TRBJ1-1; 7 bases are shared with TRBD1. This CDR3 spans 15 amino acids. Germline lookup yields CDR1 LNHDA and CDR2 SQIVND (reference sequence). Trimming took 8 bases from V and 2 from J; bases not matched to a gene: 11. CDR3 sequence: CASEGTATVNTEAFF. Here the CDR3 DNA reads TGTGCCAGTGAGGGGACAGCAACGGTAAACACTGAAGCTTTCTTT.

V gene TRBV7-9 combines with J gene TRBJ2-5, with 13 bases fitting TRBD2. The length of the CDR3 is 15 residues. V trimming: 6 bases; J trimming: 1 base; junction bases outside the gene matches: 2. CDR1 and CDR2 (germline): SEHNR, FQNEAQ (reference sequence). The CDR3 region is CASRLAGGLQETQYF. The CDR3 nucleotides read TGTGCCAGCAGACTAGCGGGAGGGCTCCAAGAGACCCAGTACTTC.

This chain joins TRBV4-3 and TRBJ2-2; 9 bases match TRBD1. The V gene's germline CDR1 is LGHNA and CDR2 YSLEER. The length of the CDR3 is 17 residues. After removal of 4 bases from V and 7 bases from J, the junction contained 13 bases not matched to a gene. CDR3 loop: CASSPTGTGLGVGELFF. The CDR3, as DNA: TGCGCCAGCAGCCCTACCGGGACAGGGCTAGGCGTCGGGGAGCTGTTTTTT.

The chain links TRBV5-1 to TRBJ2-2; D ambiguous. The V gene's germline CDR1 is SGHRS and CDR2 YFSETQ. Trimming stripped 6 bases from V and 5 bases from J, with 5 bases between. This CDR3 contains 11 residues. This CDR3 is CASTVTGELFF. The CDR3, as DNA: TGCGCCAGCACGGTGACCGGGGAGCTGTTTTTT.

The gene calls are TRBV4-3 and TRBJ1-1; D gene unclear. In germline, CDR1 is LGHNA, CDR2 YSLEER. The CDR3 is 18 residues long. V was shortened by 0 bases and J by 0 bases, with 17 bases between the two germline ends. CDR3 region: CASSQDRGEAPMNTEAFF. The CDR3 DNA sequence: TGCGCCAGCAGCCAAGACCGCGGGGAGGCCCCCATGAACACTGAAGCTTTCTTT.

The chain is built from TRBV28 and TRBJ1-2, with a weak D call TRBD1 (6 bases). Germline CDR1 MDHEN, CDR2 SYDVKM. The V and J ends lost 0 bases and 4 bases respectively, with 9 bases between them. CDR3 size: 14 residues. The CDR3 nucleotides are TGTGCCAGCAGTTTATGGGACAGCGGCTATGGCTACACCTTC. Translating it yields CASSLWDSGYGYTF.

This chain links TRBV5-1 with TRBJ2-7, with no clear D. The germline gives CDR1 SGHRS, CDR2 YFSETQ. The CDR3 spans 12 residues. V was trimmed by 4 bases and J by 2 bases, leaving 7 bases between them. The CDR3 DNA reads TGCGCCAGCAGCGGCATTGCCTACGAGCAGTACTTC. Translation gives CASSGIAYEQYF.

V and J are TRBV29-1 and TRBJ2-1; D is uncertain. The CDR3 has 13 residues. The V gene lost 6 bases and the J gene lost 9 bases, with 18 bases spanning the gap. Looked up from germline, CDR1 is SQVTM and CDR2 is ANQGSEA. CDR3 region: CSVLPPLTREQFF. The CDR3, as DNA: TGCAGCGTCCTTCCCCCACTAACCCGTGAGCAGTTCTTC.

The V call is TRBV7-8, the J call TRBJ2-3; D gene unclear. The V end was cut by 0 bases, the J end by 1 base, with 14 bases between. Germline V gene sequence: CDR1 SGHVS, CDR2 FQNEAQ. The CDR3 is made up of 17 amino acids. The CDR3 DNA sequence: TGTGCCAGCAGCTTAGCTTCCCCTTCTTACGGCACAGATACGCAGTATTTT. This codes for CASSLASPSYGTDTQYF.

There are a few counts of this clonotype. The chain joins TRBV7-9 to TRBJ2-7, with TRBD1 matching 10 bases. The CDR3 totals 16 residues. V gave up 5 bases and J gave up 3 bases; unmatched junction bases: 10. CDR1 is SEHNR and CDR2 is FQNEAQ in the germline V gene (reference sequence). Here the CDR3 reads CASSHPRDRGHYEQYF. As DNA, the CDR3 is TGTGCCAGCAGCCACCCCCGGGACAGGGGACACTACGAGCAGTACTTC.

The V gene is TRBV9, the J gene TRBJ2-7; 8 bases are shared with TRBD2. This CDR3 comprises 14 residues. Trimming removed 3 bases from V and 7 bases from J; junction bases left unmatched: 9. Germline CDR1 SGDLS, CDR2 YYNGEE. The CDR3 coding sequence is TGTGCCAGCAGCGCGGGTAATAGCGGGAAGGAGCAGTACTTC. Translating gives CASSAGNSGKEQYF.

The chain carries TRBV29-1 and TRBJ2-7; a weak D match, TRBD2 (5 bases). Trimming pared 4 bases from V and 6 bases from J, leaving 16 bases between. There are 13 residues in the CDR3. Germline CDR1 and CDR2: SQVTM and ANQGSEA. CDR3 bases: TGCAGCGTTGTTTTGACGGGGATCACCGAGCAGTACTTC. As protein: CSVVLTGITEQYF.

This clonotype was seen a single time. The chain carries TRBV2 and TRBJ1-1, with no clear D. Germline CDR1 SNHLY, CDR2 FYNNEI. This CDR3 comprises 12 residues. Deletions cut 11 bases from V and 6 bases from J, with 16 bases between. The CDR3 loop is CASLGRSSEAFF. CDR3 coding DNA: TGTGCCTCCCTCGGGAGGTCTTCTGAAGCTTTCTTT.

The DNA of the CDR3 is TGTGCCAGCAGCCCCGGGACAGGGTACTACGAGCAGTACTTC. Translation gives CASSPGTGYYEQYF. The chain combines TRBV5-6 with TRBJ2-7; TRBD1 matches 9 bases. V lost 4 bases and J lost 3; bases outside the gene matches: 5. Germline V CDR1 and CDR2: SGHDT, YYEEEE. There are 14 residues in the CDR3.

V usage is TRBV5-1 and J usage is TRBJ2-7; 7 bases align to TRBD1. Germline V lookup: CDR1 SGHRS, CDR2 YFSETQ. Trimming at V came to 0 bases and at J to 3 bases, leaving 3 bases not matched to a gene. CDR3 length: 14 residues. The CDR3 DNA reads TGCGCCAGCAGCTTGGGAGGGGGCGTCTACGAGCAGTACTTC. Translated, it gives CASSLGGGVYEQYF.

For the CDR3, the DNA is TGTGCCAGCAGGGGACAGGGTGGAGAGACCCAGTACTTC. This gives the protein CASRGQGGETQYF. The chain links TRBV2 to TRBJ2-5; 9 bases line up with TRBD1. The CDR3 has 13 amino acids. V was pared by 6 bases and J by 4 bases, with 3 bases of the junction left unmatched. Per germline, CDR1 SNHLY and CDR2 FYNNEI.

CDR3 bases: TGCAGTGCCGAATATAAGGGTAGCGGGAGAATCACAGATACGCAGTATTTT. Its translation is CSAEYKGSGRITDTQYF. This chain joins TRBV20-1 and TRBJ2-3; 9 bases are a match to TRBD2. The V gene end was trimmed by 6 bases and the J gene end by 2 bases; junction bases not matched to a gene: 15. Looked up from germline, CDR1 is DFQATT and CDR2 is SNEGSKA (reference sequence). This CDR3 is built from 17 residues.

The chain is built from TRBV19 and TRBJ1-5; D remains unclear. Germline V gene sequence: CDR1 LNHDA, CDR2 SQIVND (reference sequence). Trimming left V 2 bases short and J 5 bases short, with 13 bases between. The CDR3 is 15 residues long. DNA for the CDR3: TGTGCCAGTAGTATACGATTTGAGCATTATCAGCCCCAGCATTTT. Protein product: CASSIRFEHYQPQHF. Based on the CDR3 plus reference TRBV19 and TRBJ1-5, the full variable domain is DGGITQSPKYLFRKEGQNVTLSCEQNLNHDAMYWYRQDPGQGLRLIYYSQIVNDFQKGDIAEGYSVSREKKESFPLTVTSAQKNPTAFYLCASSIRFEHYQPQHFGDGTRLSIL.

CDR3 DNA sequence: TGTGCCAGCCGTGCCCAAGCCTCCTACAATGAGCAGTTCTTC. This sequence encodes CASRAQASYNEQFF. This chain connects TRBV25-1 to TRBJ2-1, with D unresolved. V shed 8 bases and J shed 0 bases, with 11 bases lying between them. The CDR3 covers 14 residues. CDR1 and CDR2 from the germline V gene are MGHDK and SYGVNS.

This chain uses TRBV27 with TRBJ2-7; 12 nucleotides agree with TRBD2. The CDR3 spans 16 residues. After removal of 6 bases from V and 2 bases from J, the junction contained 8 bases not matched to a gene. Per the germline V gene, CDR1 is MNHEY and CDR2 is SMNVEV (reference sequence). The CDR3 coding sequence is TGTGCCAGCAGACTAGCGGGAGGCCATACTACCTACGAGCAGTACTTC. The encoded protein is CASRLAGGHTTYEQYF.

This clonotype occurred once. V is TRBV6-2 or TRBV6-3 and J is TRBJ2-7, with D perhaps being TRBD1 or TRBD2 (5 bases each). V was shortened by 6 bases and J by 4 bases, with 13 bases between the two germline ends. CDR1 is MNHEY, CDR2 SVGEGT, per germline. The CDR3 runs to 13 residues. This CDR3 is CASSLLGTYEQYF. The CDR3 nucleotides read TGTGCCAGCAGCCTACTAGGGACGTACGAGCAGTACTTC.